The clone carrying this T cell receptor beta chain has ten or more counts. Its antigen is unknown. Researchers used two-round multiplex PCR to amplify TCR beta CDR3 starting from genomic DNA. Round-one PCR had primers specific to each TRBV and TRBJ gene. Second-round PCR relied on universal primers. TCRdb recomputed calls from the multiplex PCR reads with MiXCR, one row per CDR3 protein. The sample contains roughly 17,000 distinct CDR3 sequences, over 25% of which appear only once. CDR1 is DFQATT, CDR2 SNEGSKA, per germline (reference sequence). V dropped 0 bases and J dropped 13 bases, with 13 bases sitting between them. The CDR3 runs to 11 residues. For each of two time points, an approximately 6.1-milliliter draw of peripheral blood was taken. This entry is derived from a study of prognosis after radiotherapy for stage I lung cancer. The study, taken as a whole, reports: Diminished Shannon entropy following stereotactic body radiation therapy characterized patients who developed distant metastases.

The clonotype comes from a donor of 50 years or more with non-small cell lung cancer. Sequences were derived from PBMCs, sampled before or after stereotactic body radiation therapy (not recorded which). The rearrangement links TRBV20-1 to TRBJ2-7; tentatively, D is TRBD2 (5 bases). The CDR3 is CSARDGLPAYF. CDR3 nucleotides: TGCAGTGCTAGAGATGGACTCCCTGCCTACTTC.